This TCR beta chain was identified in a study of T cell repertoires in cytomegalovirus infection. Overall study context: Based on public TCR beta signatures, there were indications of CMV infection and of a matching HLA type.

The germline V gene encodes CDR1 SGHTA and CDR2 FQGNSA. J was trimmed by 7 bases and V by 1 base; bases with no gene match: 21. The CDR3 is 19 amino acids. Findings and caveats of the study: Of the TCR beta families, the public ones yielded a cumulative frequency that identified carriers of CMV plus the relevant HLA. HLA-C-restricted CMV-specific TCR beta clonotypes prevailed in the ex vivo response.

As concerns this clonotype: Its antigen is undetermined. Lacking the conserved final phenylalanine or tryptophan, this CDR3 likely reflects a read error.

Using its own MiXCR run on the reads, TCRdb lists one record per CDR3 protein. The sample has 7,700 or so distinct CDR3 sequences, around 47% seen once. This chain links TRBV7-2 with TRBJ1-2; 7 bases match TRBD1. The TCR originated in a human donor in good health (CMV status not recorded). Some clones in this sample may be carry-over from other donors' samples. The specimen was PBMCs, sequenced either directly or after in vitro stimulation (not recorded which). For the CDR3, the DNA is TGTGCCAGCAGCTTAGGGGACGTCACGCCGACAGGGTTGGTTAGTGGCTACACCGTA. Its protein product is CASSLGDVTPTGLVSGYTV.